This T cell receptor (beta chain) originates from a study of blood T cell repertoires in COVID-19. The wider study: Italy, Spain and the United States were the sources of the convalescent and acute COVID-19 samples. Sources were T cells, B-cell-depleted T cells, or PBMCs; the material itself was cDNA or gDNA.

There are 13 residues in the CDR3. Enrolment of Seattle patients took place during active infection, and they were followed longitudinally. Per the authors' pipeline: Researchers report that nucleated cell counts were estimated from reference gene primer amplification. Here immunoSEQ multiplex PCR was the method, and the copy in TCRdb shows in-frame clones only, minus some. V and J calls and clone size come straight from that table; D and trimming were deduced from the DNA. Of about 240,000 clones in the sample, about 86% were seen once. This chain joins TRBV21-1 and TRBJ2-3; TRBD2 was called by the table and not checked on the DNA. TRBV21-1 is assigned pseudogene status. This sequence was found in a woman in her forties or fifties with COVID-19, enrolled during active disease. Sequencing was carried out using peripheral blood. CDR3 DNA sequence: TGTGCCAGCAGCTCCGGTCTCACAGATACGCAGTATTTT. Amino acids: CASSSGLTDTQYF.